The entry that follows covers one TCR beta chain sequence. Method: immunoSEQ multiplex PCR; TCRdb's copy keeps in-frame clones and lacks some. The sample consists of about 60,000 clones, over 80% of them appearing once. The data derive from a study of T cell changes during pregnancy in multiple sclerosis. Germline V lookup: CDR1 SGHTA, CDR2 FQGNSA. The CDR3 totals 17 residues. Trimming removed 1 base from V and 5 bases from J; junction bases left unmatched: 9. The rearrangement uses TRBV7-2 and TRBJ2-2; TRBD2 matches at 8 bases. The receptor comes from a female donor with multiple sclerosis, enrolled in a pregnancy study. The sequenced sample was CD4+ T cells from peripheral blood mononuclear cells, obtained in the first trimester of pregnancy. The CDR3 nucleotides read TGTGCCAGCAGCTTAGTTAGCGGGACCTTGGGGACCGGGGAGCTGTTTTTT. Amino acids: CASSLVSGTLGTGELFF.